These T cell receptor beta chains were read from a single sample in a study of Ad26.COV2.S vaccination and SARS-CoV-2 variants. The repertoire was sequenced with immunoSEQ multiplex PCR; TCRdb's copy has only in-frame clones and lacks some. This table has around 300,000 clones, 70% to 90% appearing once. The material was peripheral blood, obtained in a trial of Ad26.COV2.S vaccine versus placebo. These receptor sequences come from a person between 18 and 60 years old who received the Ad26.COV2.S COVID-19 vaccine or a placebo. Both conserved end residues are trimmed from each CDR3. Each record gives: V gene, D gene, CDR3 protein. D genes are given only for firm matches.

TRBV5-1	-	ASSLTTRQRGRETQY
TRBV3-1/TRBV3-2	-	ASSVGDLGYRGYT
TRBV18	-	ASSPGQETQY
TRBV7-2	TRBD1	ASSIGPTRTGRNTEAF
TRBV10-3	TRBD1	AISWDRDTDTQY
TRBV7-9	TRBD2	ASSGLGLGAYEQY
TRBV19	-	ASSDSYEQY
TRBV28	-	ASSAPGVGTGELF
TRBV27	-	ASSLFGGDLSYNEQF
TRBV28	-	ATSGQPYEQY
TRBV6-5	-	ASRQGSTANEKLF
TRBV14	-	ASSQVLGVGAEAF
TRBV2	-	ASNAGPTGTEAF
TRBV25-1	-	ASSERHGTHTQY
TRBV7-2	TRBD1	ASSRDRGLVDTQY
TRBV2	-	ASRRGQDGSRETQY
TRBV5-1	TRBD2	ASCTSGGSGANVLT
TRBV5-4	-	ASSLVGGEDGYT
TRBV18	-	ASSPLDRGEQY
TRBV9	-	ASSVAHTGELF
TRBV6-5	-	ASSWGDSPLH
TRBV24-1	TRBD2	ATSDLSGRARTGELF
TRBV11-2	TRBD1	ASSRQGSRGEQF
TRBV27	-	GSGTRREQY
TRBV28	TRBD2	ASEAAGVPNTGELF
TRBV6-2/TRBV6-3	TRBD1	ASSYPNRGNQPQH
TRBV5-1	-	ASSLGGLDYGYT
TRBV9	-	ASSVELYTGELF